This T cell receptor (beta chain) was captured in a study of OX40 agonist ivuxolimab in advanced cancers. The overall study: The drug used for patients, ivuxolimab, was an agonistic anti-OX40 (CD134) antibody. Overall study findings and caveats: Among the least clonally expanded were partial responders at 0.1-3.0 mg/kg. Expanded clones belonging to CD8+ T cells outnumbered, on average, those of CD4+.

Germline V CDR1 and CDR2: MDHEN, SYDVKM. V lost 6 bases, J lost 3 bases, and 9 bases lay in between. This CDR3 has 14 residues. Some clones are missing from TCRdb's copy, which holds only in-frame ones; the method was immunoSEQ multiplex PCR. Altogether tens of thousands of clones are present, roughly 87% being singletons, with the ten largest covering about 1.3%. As for this clone: Its target is unknown.

The TCR was taken from an adult with an advanced solid tumor such as melanoma, head and neck, liver or kidney cancer. This chain connects TRBV28 to TRBJ1-6; D is unresolved. The sequencing here drew on CD4+ or CD8+ T cells sorted from blood, taken in a trial of the OX40 agonist ivuxolimab. The CDR3 DNA follows: TGTGCCAGCAGGGGCAGAAACTATAATTCACCCCTCCACTTT. Its protein product is CASRGRNYNSPLHF.